The clone carrying this TCR beta chain was seen ten or more times. This CDR3 spans 14 amino acids. The V gene lost 0 bases and the J gene lost 4 bases, with 11 bases spanning the gap. CDR1 is DFQATT, CDR2 SNEGSKA, per germline (reference sequence). The sample belongs to a study of T-cell reconstitution after alpha-beta-depleted transplantation in children. Library preparation (for TCRbeta) was performed with unique molecular identifiers. TCRdb analysed the PCR reads with MiXCR anew, one entry per CDR3 protein. This table has approximately 400,000 distinct CDR3 sequences, 11% appearing once. The starting material was PBMCs from the stem cell graft donor, obtained from the stem cell graft. The J gene is TRBJ2-3, the V gene TRBV20-1; D remains unclear. This clonotype originated in a human donor who donated a stem cell graft to a child with acute myeloid leukemia. CDR3 in amino acids: CSARDPLGADTQYF. The DNA of the CDR3 is TGCAGTGCTAGAGATCCCCTAGGCGCAGATACGCAGTATTTT.